Below, 8 T cell receptor beta chains from the same sample are listed, as sequenced in a study of post-analysis software for immune sequencing data. The study's findings and limits: About five TRBV segments appeared more often in patients than in controls, and TRBV5-6, TRBV5-1 and TRBV20-1 were among these.

Unique molecular identifiers were present in the TCR beta cDNA libraries. TCRdb ran MiXCR on the PCR reads and lists one entry per CDR3 protein. This sample has 150,000 to 200,000 distinct CDR3 sequences, with 30% found just once. These receptors have no known antigen. Material: blood. These receptors all come from a girl aged 5 to 17 with multiple sclerosis.

J is TRBJ2-7 and V is TRBV5-1, with D perhaps assigned TRBD1 or TRBD2 (5 bases each). Germline V gives CDR1 SGHRS, CDR2 YFSETQ. The CDR3 has 16 amino acids. Between the trimmed V and J ends, which lost 3 bases and 7 bases, there was a span of 23 bases. CDR3 DNA sequence: TGCGCCAGCAGCTCGGGGCTTACTGATCTTAGGAATGAGCAGTACTTC. Its translation is CASSSGLTDLRNEQYF.

On this clonotype itself: A single base separates this from a much larger clone, so it may be a read error. CDR3: CANRLTGEGTEAFF. Written as DNA, the CDR3 is TGTGCCAACAGACTGACAGGGGAGGGCACTGAAGCTTTCTTT. V gene TRBV12-3 or TRBV12-4 combines with J gene TRBJ1-1; TRBD1 matches 8 bases. The CDR3 covers 14 residues. The ends lost 10 bases at V and 4 bases at J; junction bases unmatched: 11.

This clonotype was counted only a few times. In DNA form, the CDR3 reads TGCAGTGCTAGTCCTCTAGAGCGGGAGGCCGCTGAGGAGCAGTTCTTC. Translated: CSASPLEREAAEEQFF. V and J are TRBV20-1 and TRBJ2-1; 9 nucleotides match TRBD2. Germline CDR1 DFQATT, CDR2 SNEGSKA (reference sequence). V trimming: 3 bases; J trimming: 10 bases; junction bases outside the gene matches: 16. This CDR3 has 16 amino acids.

This clonotype was observed at least ten times. The rearrangement links TRBV5-1 to TRBJ2-1, with D possibly being TRBD2 (6 bases). Per the germline V gene, CDR1 is SGHRS and CDR2 is YFSETQ. The CDR3 runs 15 residues. V dropped 3 bases and J dropped 10 bases, with 20 bases sitting between them. As DNA, the CDR3 is TGCGCCAGCAGCTCCTCCCTGAGCGGGCTATGGGAGCAGTTCTTC. Translation gives CASSSSLSGLWEQFF.

V is TRBV7-2 and J is TRBJ2-1; D gene ambiguous. The CDR3 sequence is 15 residues long. Germline V CDR1 and CDR2: SGHTA, FQGNSA. V was clipped by 5 bases and J by 3 bases, with 14 bases between them. As DNA, the CDR3 is TGTGCCAGCAGCCAAGGTGCCTCCATCTACAATGAGCAGTTCTTC. Its protein is CASSQGASIYNEQFF.

This clonotype has just a few counts. The chain combines TRBV20-1 with TRBJ1-5; TRBD1 aligns across 9 bases. The CDR3 loop spans 13 amino acids. J gave up 5 bases and V 6 bases, and 5 bases lay outside the gene matches. Germline V gene data show CDR1 as DFQATT and CDR2 as SNEGSKA (reference sequence). The CDR3 loop is CSAGQGQDQPQHF. For the CDR3, the DNA is TGCAGTGCGGGACAGGGTCAAGATCAGCCCCAGCATTTT.

V and J are TRBV29-1 and TRBJ1-1; tentatively, D is TRBD1 (5 bases). V was trimmed by 6 bases and J by 0 bases, leaving 14 bases between them. The CDR3 consists of 14 residues. Germline V lookup: CDR1 SQVTM, CDR2 ANQGSEA. The CDR3 is CSVGQIRMNTEAFF. CDR3 nucleotide sequence: TGCAGCGTCGGACAAATCCGGATGAACACTGAAGCTTTCTTT.

This clonotype came up many times. The rearrangement uses TRBV4-1 and TRBJ2-7; D is unclear. This CDR3 spans 16 amino acids. Germline V gene data show CDR1 as MGHRA and CDR2 as YSYEKL. The V gene lost 1 base and the J gene lost 3 bases, with 16 bases spanning the gap. CDR3 sequence reads: CASSQVGKDFLYEQYF. CDR3 nucleotides: TGCGCCAGCAGCCAAGTAGGTAAAGACTTTCTCTACGAGCAGTACTTC.